Below, 18 T cell receptor beta chains from the same sample are listed, as sequenced in a study of CD4 T cells in relation to SARS-CoV-2 and coronaviruses. Before the COVID-19 pandemic, during about 2011-2019, CD4+ T cells were taken from unexposed donors. Isolation of CD4+ T cells took place after about 9 days in culture. Repertoires were generated with immunoSEQ multiplex PCR, while TCRdb's copy carries only in-frame clones and drops some. The sample consists of around 23,000 clones, 70% to 80% of them appearing once. These receptors' targets are unknown. What was sequenced was CD4+ T cells from PBMCs, cultured in vitro. These receptor sequences come from a human donor in good health.

The rearrangement uses TRBV28 and TRBJ2-3; D is unresolved. Germline CDR1 MDHEN, CDR2 SYDVKM. The CDR3 consists of 15 residues. Between the trimmed V and J ends, which lost 6 bases and 0 bases, there was a span of 13 bases. CDR3 coding DNA: TGTGCCAGCAGCGAGACTCTTCATAGCACAGATACGCAGTATTTT. Protein product: CASSETLHSTDTQYF.

J is TRBJ2-1 and V is TRBV10-1; D not resolved. The CDR3 length is 15 residues. The germline gives CDR1 WNHNN, CDR2 SYGVQD (reference sequence). Between the trimmed V and J ends, which lost 1 base and 8 bases, there was a span of 15 bases. The CDR3: CASSEFRWVGDEQFF. CDR3 nucleotides: TGCGCCAGCAGTGAGTTTAGGTGGGTCGGCGATGAGCAGTTCTTC.

V is TRBV19 and J is TRBJ2-7; 7 nucleotides match TRBD1. The V and J ends lost 5 bases and 0 bases, in that order; junction bases with no gene match: 7. This CDR3 contains 15 residues. The germline CDR1 and CDR2 sequences are LNHDA and SQIVND (reference sequence). The CDR3 coding sequence is TGTGCCAGTAGTCGTACAGGGGAGAGCTCCTACGAGCAGTACTTC. It yields the protein CASSRTGESSYEQYF.

The rearrangement joins TRBV25-1 to TRBJ1-4; 8 nucleotides match TRBD1. This CDR3 spans 16 amino acids. Per germline, CDR1 MGHDK and CDR2 SYGVNS. V was clipped by 2 bases and J by 4 bases; unmatched bases: 6. The CDR3 spells CASSERTGLGNEKLFF. In DNA, the CDR3 is TGTGCCAGCAGTGAAAGGACAGGGCTGGGTAATGAAAAACTGTTTTTT.

This clone was detected only once. The chain combines TRBV5-1 with TRBJ1-1; D is undetermined. V lost 4 bases and J lost 0, with 7 bases in between. Germline V gene lookup returns CDR1 SGHRS and CDR2 YFSETQ. CDR3 length: 13 residues. The CDR3 nucleotides are TGCGCCAGCAGCCTAGACTTGAACACTGAAGCTTTCTTT. It codes for CASSLDLNTEAFF.

This clone has only one observation. This chain links TRBV28 with TRBJ2-7; D may be TRBD2 (6 bases). Trimming removed 4 bases from V and 1 base from J, with 23 bases in between. The CDR3 totals 18 residues. Germline lookup yields CDR1 MDHEN and CDR2 SYDVKM. CDR3 DNA: TGTGCCAGCAGTTCGGGGGAAGGGATACCCATAGGTTCCTACGAGCAGTACTTC. As protein: CASSSGEGIPIGSYEQYF.

The chain employs TRBV30 and TRBJ1-6; 8 bases match TRBD1. This CDR3 has 16 amino acids. From germline, CDR1 is GTSNPN and CDR2 SVGIG (reference sequence). V gave up 0 bases and J gave up 8 bases; unmatched junction bases: 9. In DNA, the CDR3 is TGTGCCTGGAGTGTAAAGGCAGGGGGCTCCGATTCACCCCTCCACTTT. Translation gives CAWSVKAGGSDSPLHF.

This chain connects TRBV7-3 to TRBJ2-3, with D perhaps matching TRBD2 (5 bases). CDR1 and CDR2 from the germline V gene are SGHTA and FQGTGA. V lost 1 base to trimming and J lost 4 bases, with 12 bases between them. The CDR3 is 15 residues long. Here the CDR3 reads CASSLNPIGADTQYF. Here the CDR3 DNA reads TGTGCCAGCAGCTTAAATCCCATCGGGGCAGATACGCAGTATTTT.

The chain recombines TRBV29-1 with TRBJ2-5, with 7 bases identical to TRBD1. Trimming removed 4 bases from V and 2 bases from J; junction bases left unmatched: 7. CDR3 size: 14 residues. The germline gives CDR1 SQVTM, CDR2 ANQGSEA. The CDR3 DNA reads as TGCAGCGTTGTCCCGCAGGGGGAGCAAGAGACCCAGTACTTC. Amino acids: CSVVPQGEQETQYF.

This rearrangement joins TRBV30 to TRBJ1-1; D unresolved. The germline V gene has CDR1 GTSNPN and CDR2 SVGIG (reference sequence). Trimming removed 5 bases at V and 0 bases at J, with 7 bases between. The CDR3 loop spans 12 amino acids. CDR3 DNA: TGTGCCTGGGAATTATTGAACACTGAAGCTTTCTTT. Translating it yields CAWELLNTEAFF.

The chain recombines TRBV9 with TRBJ2-1; D remains ambiguous. Germline assignment: CDR1 SGDLS and CDR2 YYNGEE. Trimming took 0 bases from V and 3 from J, leaving 4 bases between them. The CDR3 sequence is 13 residues long. The CDR3 loop reads CASSVDNYNEQFF. CDR3 sequence (DNA): TGTGCCAGCAGCGTAGACAACTACAATGAGCAGTTCTTC.

The chain couples TRBV7-9 to TRBJ1-4; maybe TRBD1 (6 bases). The CDR3 covers 13 residues. Germline loops: CDR1 SEHNR, CDR2 FQNEAQ (reference sequence). V was shortened by 4 bases and J by 8 bases, with 11 bases between the two germline ends. The CDR3 loop reads CASSSRQEEKLFF. In DNA, the CDR3 is TGTGCCAGCAGCTCCCGACAGGAGGAAAAACTGTTTTTT.

The chain uses TRBV2 and TRBJ2-1; D call uncertain. Trimming pared 7 bases from V and 12 bases from J, leaving 10 bases between. CDR1 is SNHLY, CDR2 FYNNEI, per germline. This CDR3 is built from 10 residues. DNA of the CDR3: TGTGCCAGCACCGAGGCAAGGCAGTTCTTC. It is translated as CASTEARQFF. The full variable domain, rest sourced from reference TRBV2 and TRBJ2-1, is EPEVTQTPSHQVTQMGQEVILRCVPISNHLYFYWYRQILGQKVEFLVSFYNNEISEKSEIFDDQFSVERPDGSNFTLKIRSTKLEDSAMYFCASTEARQFFGPGTRLTVL.

V is TRBV7-3 and J is TRBJ2-1, with D perhaps TRBD2 (5 bases). Trimming removed 5 bases from V and 7 bases from J, with 18 bases in between. CDR3 length: 15 amino acids. Per the germline V gene, CDR1 is SGHTA and CDR2 is FQGTGA. The CDR3 DNA sequence: TGTGCCAGCAGCCCACAGCTAGCTTCCGAGAATGAGCAGTTCTTC. Its translation is CASSPQLASENEQFF.

This chain connects TRBV6-4 to TRBJ1-6; the D gene is possibly TRBD1 (5 bases). The V end was cut by 3 bases, the J end by 9 bases, with 15 bases between. CDR3 size: 15 residues. Germline CDR1 reads MRHNA; CDR2 reads SNTAGT. For the CDR3, the DNA is TGTGCCAGCAGTGAAGAGAGGGGTGGGGGTTCACCCCTCCACTTT. It specifies CASSEERGGGSPLHF.

V and J are TRBV5-6 and TRBJ1-1, with D perhaps matching TRBD1 (6 bases). V was clipped by 3 bases and J by 1 base, with 13 bases between them. The CDR3 extends over 15 amino acids. Germline V gene data show CDR1 as SGHDT and CDR2 as YYEEEE. CDR3 coding DNA: TGTGCCAGCAGCTCAGCACGGGGGGCGAACACTGAAGCTTTCTTT. Its translation is CASSSARGANTEAFF. The full variable domain, in which reference TRBV5-6 and TRBJ1-1 provide the parts outside the CDR3, is DAGVTQSPTHLIKTRGQQVTLRCSPKSGHDTVSWYQQALGQGPQFIFQYYEEEERQRGNFPDRFSGHQFPNYSSELNVNALLLGDSALYLCASSSARGANTEAFFGQGTRLTVV.

The V call is TRBV7-2, the J call TRBJ2-1; TRBD2 matches 7 bases. The CDR3 contains 15 residues. Germline V gene data show CDR1 as SGHTA and CDR2 as FQGNSA. Losses at the gene ends were 3 bases for V and 4 bases for J; bases not matched to a gene: 6. This chain's CDR3 is CASSFQRESYNEQFF. The CDR3 region has the DNA TGTGCCAGCAGCTTTCAGCGGGAATCGTACAATGAGCAGTTCTTC.

This clone appeared a single time. CDR3 sequence: CASSSLAGAKNIQYF. In DNA, the CDR3 is TGTGCCAGCAGCTCCCTAGCGGGAGCCAAAAACATTCAGTACTTC. The rearrangement uses TRBV11-2 and TRBJ2-4; 8 bases are shared with TRBD2. V lost 4 bases, J lost 0 bases, and 2 bases stayed unmatched. This CDR3 has 15 residues. Germline assignment: CDR1 SGHAT and CDR2 FQNNGV.